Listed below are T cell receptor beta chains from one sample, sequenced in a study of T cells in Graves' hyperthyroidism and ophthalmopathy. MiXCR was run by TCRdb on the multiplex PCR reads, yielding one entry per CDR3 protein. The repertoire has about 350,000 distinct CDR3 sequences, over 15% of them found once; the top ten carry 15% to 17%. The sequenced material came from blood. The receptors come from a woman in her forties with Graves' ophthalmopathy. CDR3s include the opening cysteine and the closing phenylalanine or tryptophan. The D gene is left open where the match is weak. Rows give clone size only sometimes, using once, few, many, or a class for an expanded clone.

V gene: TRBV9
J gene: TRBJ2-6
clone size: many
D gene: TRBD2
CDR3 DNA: TGTGCCAGCAGCGCCACCGCCCCATCTAGCGGGAGTAACTCTGGGGCCAACGTCCTGACTTTC
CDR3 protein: CASSATAPSSGSNSGANVLTF

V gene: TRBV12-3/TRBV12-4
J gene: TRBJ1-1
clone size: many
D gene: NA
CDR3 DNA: TGTGCCAGCAGTTTAGCGCTGGGGCTTGAAGCTTTCTTT
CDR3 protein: CASSLALGLEAFF

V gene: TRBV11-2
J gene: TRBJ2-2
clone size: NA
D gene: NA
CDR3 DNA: TGTGCCAGCAGCAAACTTTGGAGTAGCGAGAACACCGGGGAGCTGTTTTTT
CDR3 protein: CASSKLWSSENTGELFF

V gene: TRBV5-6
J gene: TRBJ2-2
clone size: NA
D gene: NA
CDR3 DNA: TGTGCCAGCAGCTTGGGACTCATCGCGAACACCGGGGAGCTGTTTTTT
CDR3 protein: CASSLGLIANTGELFF

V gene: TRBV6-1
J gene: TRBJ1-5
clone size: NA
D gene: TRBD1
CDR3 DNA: TGTGCCAGCAGAGAAAGAGGAGGGGGCTTGAGCAATCAGCCCCAGCATTTT
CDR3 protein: CASRERGGGLSNQPQHF

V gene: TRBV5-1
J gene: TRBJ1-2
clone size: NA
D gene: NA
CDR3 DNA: TGCGCCAGCAGCCTGGAGGGACATAACTATGGCTACACCTTC
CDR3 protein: CASSLEGHNYGYTF

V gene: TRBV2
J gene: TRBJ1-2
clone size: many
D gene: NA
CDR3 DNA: TGTGCCAGCAGCGAAGCGGCAGGAGACTATGGCTACACCTTC
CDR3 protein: CASSEAAGDYGYTF

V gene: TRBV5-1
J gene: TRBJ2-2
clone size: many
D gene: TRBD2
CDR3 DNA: TGCGCCAGCAGCCAAATAGCGGGTTCTGGCACCGGGGAGCTGTTTTTT
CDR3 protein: CASSQIAGSGTGELFF

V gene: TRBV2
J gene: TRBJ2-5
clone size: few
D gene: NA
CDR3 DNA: TGTGCCAGCAGTGAATGGAGGGAACCCTTACAAGAGACCCAGTACTTC
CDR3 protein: CASSEWREPLQETQYF

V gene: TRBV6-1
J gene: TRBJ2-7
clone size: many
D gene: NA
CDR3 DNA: TGTGCCAGCAGTGAACTCATTGACAGGAACCTGTACGAGCAGTACTTC
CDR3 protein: CASSELIDRNLYEQYF

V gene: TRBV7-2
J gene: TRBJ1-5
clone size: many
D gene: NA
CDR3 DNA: TGTGCCAGCAGCTCTATGACGGGACAGCCCCAGCATTTT
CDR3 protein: CASSSMTGQPQHF

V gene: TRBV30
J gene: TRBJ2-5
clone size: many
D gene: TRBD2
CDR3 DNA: TGTGCCTGGAGTGTAGGGGGCGGGAGGGCACAAGAGACCCAGTACTTC
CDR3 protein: CAWSVGGGRAQETQYF

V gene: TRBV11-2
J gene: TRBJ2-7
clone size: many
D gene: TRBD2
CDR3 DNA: TGTGCCAGCAGCTTTCGAGCGGGAACGGGAGAGCAGTACTTC
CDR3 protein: CASSFRAGTGEQYF